The TCR beta chain described here comes from a study of blood T cell repertoires in COVID-19 (dated by TCRdb to 2019 to 2021). In the study overall: Collaborator samples came from the United States, Italy and Spain and covered acute and convalescent phases of COVID-19. The prospective study material was composed of cDNA or gDNA derived from T cells, B-cell-depleted T cells, or PBMCs. Deeply sampled blood TCRbeta repertoires from subjects exposed to, actively infected with, or recovered from COVID-19 were included in the dataset. A freely available public database, intended as a resource for researchers studying the immune response to SARS-CoV-2, is where the repertoires were released. The samples were drawn from the first 160 participants of the ongoing ImmuneRACE study and from 1,254 subjects provided by 6 global collaborators. The sample metadata nearly always contained a de-identified subject ID, COVID-19 status, age in years and sex. Where available, HLA class I and class II types were taken from metadata supplied by the sample provider and were not determined by assay-based typing. Overall results and qualifications from the work: The quantity of clinical and demographic metadata differed by source and by participant and was supplied without curation.

To note about this clone: Its antigen remains unidentified. The input lacks base qualities; no much larger clone sits a single base away.

TCRbeta CDR3 regions were amplified from genomic DNA by means of the immunoSEQ Assay, a bias-controlled multiplex PCR. The study's processing was this. Nucleated cell counts per sample were estimated from amplification of reference gene primers within the assay. Sequence reads were collapsed and filtered to measure the absolute abundance of every unique TCRbeta CDR3 rearrangement. For each sample, productive Simpson clonality was calculated as the square root of Simpson's diversity index over productive rearrangements. TCRdb stores this immuneACCESS table with in-frame sequences only. Part of the clones is absent; in the studies checked, under half of the shortfall reflects unresolved V genes, and no reason is known for the rest. V and J calls and clone size are copied from that table; D and trimming were computed from the DNA. The sample has 200,000 to 300,000 clones on record, approximately 83% of them singletons. Jointly, the top ten make up 5.5% of the sample.

Trimming removed 0 bases from V and 5 bases from J; the gene matches leave 12 bases unexplained. Measured from the cysteine to the phenylalanine, the CDR3 is 17 residues long. The read is trimmed to its CDR3 DNA, 51 bases read in frame from base 1. CDR1 is given as LNHNV and CDR2 as YYDKDF, both from the germline V gene (reference sequence). Collaborating institutions collected whole blood in K2EDTA tubes following their own protocols. For TCRbeta analysis, collaborators shipped samples as frozen whole blood, isolated PBMCs, or DNA extracted from either of those sample types. The receptor comes from a human donor in a cohort sampled during active COVID-19. The sequenced sample consisted of peripheral blood. The chain is assembled from TRBV15 and TRBJ2-7; TRBD2 agrees with 8 junctional bases. DNA sequence: TGTGCCACCAGCAGAGATCGTACAGCGGGAGCTATGGACGAGCAGTACTTC. This translates into CATSRDRTAGAMDEQYF.